These T cell receptor beta chains were read from a single sample in a study of identifying expanded T cells in peripheral blood. Some clones are missing from TCRdb's copy, which holds only in-frame ones; the method was immunoSEQ multiplex PCR. The sample records about 76,000 clones, just under 85% being singletons. Sequencing was performed on blood. The receptors here all came from a person aged 18 to 75 in good health. The CDR3 runs from the conserved cysteine through the conserved F or W. A D gene is named only where the DNA matches it firmly. Where a row states a size, it is once, few, many or the class of an expanded clone; other rows omit it.

clone size	V gene	D gene	J gene	CDR3 protein	CDR3 DNA
NA	TRBV13	NA	TRBJ2-6	CASSFGRVGANVLTF	TGTGCCAGCAGCTTCGGCCGGGTTGGGGCCAACGTCCTGACTTTC
NA	TRBV5-4	TRBD1	TRBJ2-2	CASSLGQGNTGELFF	TGTGCCAGCAGCTTGGGACAGGGTAACACCGGGGAGCTGTTTTTT
NA	TRBV9	TRBD2	TRBJ2-7	CASSPLAGGYEQYF	TGTGCCAGCAGCCCACTAGCGGGGGGCTACGAGCAGTACTTC
once	TRBV18	NA	TRBJ2-2	CASSLDKANTGELFF	TGTGCCAGCTCACTCGACAAAGCGAACACCGGGGAGCTGTTTTTT
once	TRBV13	TRBD1	TRBJ1-1	CASSLVGRGTEAFF	TGTGCCAGCAGCTTAGTTGGCAGGGGGACTGAAGCTTTCTTT
NA	TRBV5-4	TRBD2	TRBJ2-7	CASSSAGGTYEQYF	TGTGCCAGCAGCTCAGCGGGAGGGACCTACGAGCAGTACTTC
NA	TRBV7-9	NA	TRBJ1-3	CASSLGVTGNTIYF	TGTGCCAGCAGCTTAGGTGTAACTGGAAACACCATATATTTT
once	TRBV15	NA	TRBJ2-2	CATSIGPANTGELFF	TGTGCCACCAGCATTGGCCCAGCGAACACCGGGGAGCTGTTTTTT
NA	TRBV19	NA	TRBJ1-1	CASSWGEAFF	TGTGCCAGTAGTTGGGGGGAAGCTTTCTTT
NA	TRBV9	TRBD1	TRBJ2-2	CASSVSWTGGEGELFF	TGTGCCAGCAGCGTATCTTGGACAGGGGGCGAGGGGGAGCTGTTTTTT
NA	TRBV4-2	NA	TRBJ2-3	CASSHRNREADTQYF	TGTGCCAGCAGCCACAGAAACAGGGAAGCAGATACGCAGTATTTT
NA	TRBV5-8	NA	TRBJ1-1	CASSDPQGPGNTEAFF	TGTGCCAGCAGCGATCCCCAGGGGCCAGGGAACACTGAAGCTTTCTTT
once	TRBV7-2	NA	TRBJ2-1	CASSLSQGSYNEQFF	TGTGCCAGCAGCTTATCCCAGGGCTCCTACAATGAGCAGTTCTTC
NA	TRBV7-2	NA	TRBJ1-3	CASSSGSSSGNTIYF	TGTGCCAGCAGCTCGGGTAGCAGCTCTGGAAACACCATATATTTT
NA	TRBV6-1	TRBD2	TRBJ2-7	CASKVSLAGEVPYF	TGTGCCAGCAAGGTCTCTCTAGCGGGAGAAGTGCCGTACTTC
NA	TRBV28	NA	TRBJ1-2	CASSLPRGQTYGYTF	TGTGCCAGCAGTTTACCCCGAGGACAGACCTATGGCTACACCTTC
NA	TRBV19	TRBD2	TRBJ2-7	CASSMDTSGYEQYF	TGTGCCAGTAGTATGGACACTAGCGGCTACGAGCAGTACTTC
NA	TRBV6-1	NA	TRBJ2-3	CASTGWSTDTQYF	TGTGCCAGCACGGGATGGAGCACAGATACGCAGTATTTT
NA	TRBV2	NA	TRBJ1-1	CASSGEVPGLTEAFF	TGTGCCAGCAGTGGGGAGGTGCCAGGCCTCACTGAAGCTTTCTTT
NA	TRBV7-6	NA	TRBJ2-2	CASSLVGAINTGELFF	TGTGCCAGCAGCTTAGTCGGTGCGATTAACACCGGGGAGCTGTTTTTT
NA	TRBV2	NA	TRBJ2-7	CASSGGDPYEQYF	TGTGCCAGCAGTGGCGGGGACCCCTACGAGCAGTACTTC
NA	TRBV29-1	NA	TRBJ1-3	CSVGAGAGNTIYF	TGCAGCGTCGGGGCGGGGGCTGGAAACACCATATATTTT
NA	TRBV11-2	TRBD1	TRBJ2-5	CASSLEPLTTGTETQYF	TGTGCCAGCAGCTTAGAACCCCTGACGACAGGGACGGAGACCCAGTACTTC
NA	TRBV28	TRBD1	TRBJ1-1	CASSTLTGNTEAFF	TGTGCCAGCAGTACCCTGACAGGGAATACTGAAGCTTTCTTT
NA	TRBV7-6	TRBD1	TRBJ2-1	CASSFAGTGDNEQFF	TGTGCCAGCAGCTTTGCCGGGACAGGGGACAATGAGCAGTTCTTC
few	TRBV4-2	NA	TRBJ2-1	CASSQEPGPYNEQFF	TGTGCCAGCAGCCAAGAACCAGGGCCCTACAATGAGCAGTTCTTC
NA	TRBV29-1	NA	TRBJ2-1	CSVDGPSPDVEQFF	TGCAGCGTTGATGGACCGTCCCCCGATGTTGAGCAGTTCTTC
NA	TRBV5-1	NA	TRBJ1-1	CASSIDKNTEAFF	TGCGCCAGCAGCATAGACAAGAACACTGAAGCTTTCTTT